This entry concerns a single T cell receptor (beta chain). The antigen is undetermined. Here immunoSEQ multiplex PCR was the method, and the copy in TCRdb shows in-frame clones only, minus some. There are 40,000 to 55,000 clones in the sample; roughly four fifths occur only once, and 1.2% lies in the top ten. There are 13 residues in the CDR3. Germline V lookup: CDR1 LGHNA, CDR2 YNFKEQ. Trimming shortened V by 2 bases and J by 1 base, and 6 bases separated the two germline ends. These data originate in a study of memory CD4+ T cells and cytomegalovirus serostatus. On the study more broadly: Healthy Belgian adult donors included about nine CMV-positive and fewer than 25 CMV-negative people.

Study-level results: CD4+ memory repertoires contained 67 of 164 reported CMV TCRbeta sequences.

Single viable CD3+CD4+CD8-CD45RO+ cells were sorted as the memory CD4+ T cells. Serum IgG to CMV pp150, pp28, p38 and p52 defined serostatus. The chain carries TRBV4-2 and TRBJ2-7, with D unresolved. The sequencing sample was made of memory CD4+ T cells from blood. The clonotype was recovered from an adult in good health and CMV-seropositive. CDR3 in DNA: TGTGCCAGCAGCCAATTAAGGTCCTACGAGCAGTACTTC. Its translation: CASSQLRSYEQYF.